Here is one T cell receptor beta chain with its context. Its antigen is currently unknown. Trimming took off 4 bases at V and 3 bases at J, with 16 bases between the two ends. The CDR3 runs to 14 residues. Germline CDR1 is GTSNPN and CDR2 is SVGIG (reference sequence). This record belongs to a study of T cell responses to AZD1222 COVID-19 vaccine. Measured with immunoSEQ multiplex PCR; TCRdb has only the in-frame clones, and not every one. The repertoire includes 250,000 to 300,000 clones, almost 95% of them detected once, and 0.55% sits in the top ten. The study, taken as a whole, reports: After two AZD1222 doses, spike-specific TCR breadth and depth rose versus day 0. Spike as a whole was targeted by vaccine-associated CD4 TCRs, dominant at 160-218 and 743-854. No repertoire was sampled before or during the peak T cell response, only after it. White British ancestry dominated among donors, who included more females, and clonal diversity was possibly underestimated.

The TCR sequence derives from an adult who received the AZD1222 COVID-19 vaccine. Sequencing used peripheral blood, obtained 28 days after the second AZD1222 dose. The chain uses TRBV30 and TRBJ2-7; D might be TRBD1 (5 bases). This chain's CDR3 is CAWTPPQGFYEQYF. As DNA, the CDR3 is TGTGCCTGGACCCCTCCCCAGGGATTCTACGAGCAGTACTTC. Together with reference TRBV30 and TRBJ2-7, the CDR3 gives the full variable domain: SQTIHQWPATLVQPVGSPLSLECTVEGTSNPNLYWYRQAAGRGLQLLFYSVGIGQISSEVPQNLSASRPQDRQFILSSKKLLLSDSGFYLCAWTPPQGFYEQYFGPGTRLTVT.